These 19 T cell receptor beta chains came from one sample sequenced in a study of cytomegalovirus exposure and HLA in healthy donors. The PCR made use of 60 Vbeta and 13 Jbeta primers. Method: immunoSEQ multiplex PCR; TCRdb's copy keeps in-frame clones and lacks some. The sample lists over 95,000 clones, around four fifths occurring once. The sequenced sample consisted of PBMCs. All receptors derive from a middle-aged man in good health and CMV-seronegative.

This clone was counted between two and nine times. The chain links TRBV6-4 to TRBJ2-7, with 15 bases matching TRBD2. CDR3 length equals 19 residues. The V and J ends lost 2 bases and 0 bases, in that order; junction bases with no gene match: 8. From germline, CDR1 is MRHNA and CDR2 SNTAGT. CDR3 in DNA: TGTGCCAGCAGTGACCAAAAAGGACTAGCGGGAGGGAACTCCTACGAGCAGTACTTC. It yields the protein CASSDQKGLAGGNSYEQYF.

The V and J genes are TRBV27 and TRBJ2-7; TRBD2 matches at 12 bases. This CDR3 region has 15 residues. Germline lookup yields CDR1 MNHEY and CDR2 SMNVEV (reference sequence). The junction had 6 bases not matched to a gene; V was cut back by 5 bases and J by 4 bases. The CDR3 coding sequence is TGTGCCAGCAGTCAGACTAGCGGGAGCATGTACGAGCAGTACTTC. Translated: CASSQTSGSMYEQYF.

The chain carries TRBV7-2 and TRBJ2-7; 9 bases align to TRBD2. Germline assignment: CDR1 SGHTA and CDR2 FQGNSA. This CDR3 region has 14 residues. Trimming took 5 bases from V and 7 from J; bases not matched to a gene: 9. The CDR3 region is CASSDSGRGREQYF. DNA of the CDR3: TGTGCCAGCAGCGATAGCGGGAGAGGTCGAGAGCAGTACTTC.

CDR3 residues: CSVDKGRGRNEQFF. In DNA, the CDR3 is TGCAGCGTTGACAAGGGCAGGGGGCGAAATGAGCAGTTCTTC. The V and J genes are TRBV29-1 and TRBJ2-1, with 8 bases that match TRBD1. J gave up 7 bases and V 3 bases, and 8 bases lay outside the gene matches. The CDR3 runs 14 residues. From germline, CDR1 is SQVTM and CDR2 ANQGSEA.

As DNA, the CDR3 is TGTGCCAGCAGTGACAGAGCTAGCAATCAGCCCCAGCATTTT. Protein: CASSDRASNQPQHF. The chain combines TRBV28 with TRBJ1-5, with D possibly matching TRBD1 (5 bases). With 5 bases removed from V and 0 bases from J, the gap between germline ends came to 8 bases. CDR1 is MDHEN, CDR2 SYDVKM, per germline. The CDR3 sequence is 14 residues long.

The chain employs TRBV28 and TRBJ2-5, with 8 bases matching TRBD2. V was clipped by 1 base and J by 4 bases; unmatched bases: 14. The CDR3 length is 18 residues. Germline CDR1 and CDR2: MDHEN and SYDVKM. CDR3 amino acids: CASSLSQDSGIWRETQYF. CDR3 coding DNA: TGTGCCAGCAGTTTATCGCAGGATAGCGGGATCTGGCGAGAGACCCAGTACTTC.

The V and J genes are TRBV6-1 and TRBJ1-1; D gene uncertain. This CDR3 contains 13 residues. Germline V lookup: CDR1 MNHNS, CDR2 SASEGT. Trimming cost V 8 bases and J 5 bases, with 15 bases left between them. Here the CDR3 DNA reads TGTGCCAGCCCTCCTTCCCCGGTGACTGAAGCTTTCTTT. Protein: CASPPSPVTEAFF.

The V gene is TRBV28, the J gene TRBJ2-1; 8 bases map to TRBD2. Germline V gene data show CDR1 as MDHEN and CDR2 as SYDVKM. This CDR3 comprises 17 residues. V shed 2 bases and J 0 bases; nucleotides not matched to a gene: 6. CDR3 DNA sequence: TGTGCCAGCAGTTTAGGAGCGGGGGTACTCTCCTACAATGAGCAGTTCTTC. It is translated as CASSLGAGVLSYNEQFF. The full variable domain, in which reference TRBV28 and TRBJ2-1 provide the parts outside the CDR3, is DVKVTQSSRYLVKRTGEKVFLECVQDMDHENMFWYRQDPGLGLRLIYFSYDVKMKEKGDIPEGYSVSREKKERFSLILESASTNQTSMYLCASSLGAGVLSYNEQFFGPGTRLTVL.

Here the CDR3 reads CSVEAGGIYEQYF. The DNA of the CDR3 is TGCAGCGTTGAAGCAGGGGGCATCTACGAGCAGTACTTC. The chain has TRBV29-1 and TRBJ2-7, with 8 bases fitting TRBD1. There are 13 residues in the CDR3. The junction had 2 bases not matched to a gene; V was cut back by 1 base and J by 3 bases. Per the germline V gene, CDR1 is SQVTM and CDR2 is ANQGSEA.

The CDR3 here is CASSLQRQTTYEQYF. The CDR3 DNA follows: TGTGCCAGCAGTTTACAGAGACAGACGACCTACGAGCAGTACTTC. This chain joins TRBV27 and TRBJ2-7; D is perhaps TRBD1 (5 bases). This CDR3 comprises 15 residues. The V and J ends lost 2 bases and 2 bases respectively, with 13 bases between them. Germline-derived CDR1 and CDR2 are MNHEY and SMNVEV (reference sequence).

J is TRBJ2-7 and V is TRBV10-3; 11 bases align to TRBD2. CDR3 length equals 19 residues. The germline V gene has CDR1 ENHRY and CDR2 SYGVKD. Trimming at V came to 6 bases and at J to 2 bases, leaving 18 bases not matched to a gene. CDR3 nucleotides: TGTGCCATCAGCGACGAGGGGAAAGCTAGCGGGAGGCCCCCCTACGAGCAGTACTTC. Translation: CAISDEGKASGRPPYEQYF.

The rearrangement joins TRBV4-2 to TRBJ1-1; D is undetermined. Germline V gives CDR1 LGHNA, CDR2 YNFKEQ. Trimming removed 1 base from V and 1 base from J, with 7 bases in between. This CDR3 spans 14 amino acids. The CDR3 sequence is CASSQVPGNTEAFF. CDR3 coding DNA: TGTGCCAGCAGCCAAGTACCAGGGAACACTGAAGCTTTCTTT.

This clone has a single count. In DNA, the CDR3 is TGTGCCAGCACCTTACAGCCCTCCTACAATGAGCAGTTCTTC. This codes for CASTLQPSYNEQFF. The J gene is TRBJ2-1, the V gene TRBV28; no firm D call. The CDR3 loop spans 14 amino acids. With 7 bases removed from V and 0 bases from J, the gap between germline ends came to 10 bases. Per the germline V gene, CDR1 is MDHEN and CDR2 is SYDVKM.

The CDR3 DNA is TGTGCCAGCAGTTTTACGGGACAGGGGGCCAATAATTCACCCCTCCACTTT. Translating gives CASSFTGQGANNSPLHF. The rearrangement joins TRBV28 to TRBJ1-6; 12 bases agree with TRBD1. The CDR3 covers 17 residues. V was pared by 3 bases and J by 5 bases, with 5 bases of the junction left unmatched. The V gene's germline CDR1 is MDHEN and CDR2 SYDVKM.

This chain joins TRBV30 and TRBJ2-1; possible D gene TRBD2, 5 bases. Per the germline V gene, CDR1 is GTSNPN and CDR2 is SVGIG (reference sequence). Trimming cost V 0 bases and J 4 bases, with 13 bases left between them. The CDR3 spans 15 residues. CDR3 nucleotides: TGTGCCTGGAGTGTACAGTTGAGGGAGTACAATGAGCAGTTCTTC. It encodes CAWSVQLREYNEQFF.

CDR3 coding DNA: TGCGCCAGCAGCTGGACAGGGGCCTCCTACGAGCAGTACTTC. Its protein product is CASSWTGASYEQYF. The chain links TRBV5-1 to TRBJ2-5, with TRBD1 matching 9 bases. Judging by the DNA end, TRBJ2-7 fits better; the J call may be wrong. From germline, CDR1 is SGHRS and CDR2 YFSETQ. This CDR3 has 14 amino acids.

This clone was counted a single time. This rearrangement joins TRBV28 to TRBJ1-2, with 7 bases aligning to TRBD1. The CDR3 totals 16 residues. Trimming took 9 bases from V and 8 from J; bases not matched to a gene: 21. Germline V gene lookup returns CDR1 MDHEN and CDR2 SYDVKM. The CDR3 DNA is TGTGCCAGTCAGACGGGGGCCGCCAGGGGGTTTGAAGGCTACACCTTC. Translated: CASQTGAARGFEGYTF.

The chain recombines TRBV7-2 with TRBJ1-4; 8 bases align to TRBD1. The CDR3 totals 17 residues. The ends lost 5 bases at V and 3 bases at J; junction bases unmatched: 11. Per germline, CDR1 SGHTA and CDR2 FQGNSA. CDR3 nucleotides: TGTGCCAGCAGCACCCGAAGGCAGGGGGCTTCTAATGAAAAACTGTTTTTT. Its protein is CASSTRRQGASNEKLFF.

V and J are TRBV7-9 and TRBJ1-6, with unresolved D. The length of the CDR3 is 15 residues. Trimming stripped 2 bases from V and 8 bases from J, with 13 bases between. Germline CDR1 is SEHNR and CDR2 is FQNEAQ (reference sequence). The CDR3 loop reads CASSLIAGMDSPLHF. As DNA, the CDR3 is TGTGCCAGCAGCTTAATAGCGGGTATGGATTCACCCCTCCACTTT.